This entry lists 30 T cell receptor beta chains sequenced from one sample in a study of T-cell reconstitution after alpha-beta-depleted transplantation in children. The TCRbeta library was prepared with unique molecular identifiers. TCRdb independently ran MiXCR on the PCR reads; one entry per CDR3 protein. The repertoire holds approximately 85,000 distinct CDR3 sequences, with less than 20% as singletons. This material consisted of PBMCs, mostly from graft donor cells, taken 180 days after TCRalphabeta/CD19-depleted stem cell transplant. Every receptor here comes from a male patient under 10 years old who had a stem cell transplant for acute lymphoblastic leukemia, so the T cells may come from the graft donor.

This clonotype has only a few counts. The chain employs TRBV7-9 and TRBJ2-7; 7 nucleotides line up with TRBD1. Looked up from germline, CDR1 is SEHNR and CDR2 is FQNEAQ (reference sequence). This CDR3 region has 14 residues. V dropped 7 bases and J dropped 2; count of bases not matched to a gene: 8. In DNA, the CDR3 is TGTGCCAGCACCTCCGGGACAGTAACCTACGAGCAGTACTTC. It codes for CASTSGTVTYEQYF. Based on the CDR3 plus reference TRBV7-9 and TRBJ2-7, the full variable domain is DTGVSQNPRHKITKRGQNVTFRCDPISEHNRLYWYRQTLGQGPEFLTYFQNEAQLEKSRLLSDRFSAERPKGSFSTLEIQRTEQGDSAMYLCASTSGTVTYEQYFGPGTRLTVT.

This clonotype appeared many times. The gene calls are TRBV12-3 or TRBV12-4 and TRBJ2-5; unclear D gene. Trimming stripped 6 bases from V and 7 bases from J, with 9 bases between. The CDR3 runs to 11 residues. DNA of the CDR3: TGTGCCAGCAGCCCCTCAATGACCCAGTACTTC. Its protein product is CASSPSMTQYF.

This rearrangement joins TRBV19 to TRBJ2-6; 7 bases are a match to TRBD1. The ends lost 6 bases at V and 2 bases at J; junction bases unmatched: 7. This CDR3 has 16 residues. Germline assignment: CDR1 LNHDA and CDR2 SQIVND (reference sequence). CDR3 loop: CASSRDSAPGANVLTF. CDR3 sequence (DNA): TGTGCCAGTAGCCGGGACAGCGCCCCTGGGGCCAACGTCCTGACTTTC.

This chain uses TRBV20-1 with TRBJ1-4; no reliable D call. V was pared by 3 bases and J by 3 bases, with 8 bases between. The V gene's germline CDR1 is DFQATT and CDR2 SNEGSKA (reference sequence). CDR3 size: 13 residues. The CDR3 sequence: CSASGVANEKLFF. The CDR3 DNA reads as TGCAGTGCTAGCGGGGTTGCTAATGAAAAACTGTTTTTT.

The chain links TRBV6-5 to TRBJ1-5; D is unclear. Trimming removed 0 bases from V and 5 bases from J, with 8 bases in between. CDR3 length: 14 amino acids. Germline lookup yields CDR1 MNHEY and CDR2 SVGAGI. Here the CDR3 reads CASSYSGFDQPQHF. CDR3 in DNA: TGTGCCAGCAGTTACTCAGGGTTCGATCAGCCCCAGCATTTT.

The V call is TRBV2, the J call TRBJ1-5; D is undetermined. CDR1 is SNHLY and CDR2 is FYNNEI in the germline V gene. The V end lost 6 bases, the J end lost 4 bases, and 16 bases lay between the germline ends. The CDR3 length is 15 residues. CDR3 DNA sequence: TGTGCCAGCAGGACCGGGCAGCCCTCAAATCAGCCCCAGCATTTT. Translating it yields CASRTGQPSNQPQHF.

This clonotype was counted between two and nine times. The J gene is TRBJ1-1, the V gene TRBV4-2; D may be TRBD1 (6 bases). This CDR3 is built from 13 residues. Trimming left V 5 bases short and J 2 bases short, with 9 bases between. Germline V lookup: CDR1 LGHNA, CDR2 YNFKEQ. Here the CDR3 DNA reads TGTGCCAGCAGCGAACAGGGAAACACTGAAGCTTTCTTT. Protein: CASSEQGNTEAFF.

The chain carries TRBV20-1 and TRBJ1-2, with D uncertain. This CDR3 spans 10 amino acids. V was pared by 6 bases and J by 6 bases, with 8 bases between. Germline CDR1 and CDR2: DFQATT and SNEGSKA (reference sequence). CDR3 residues: CSAAGDGYTF. CDR3 bases: TGCAGTGCCGCCGGAGATGGCTACACCTTC.

The chain combines TRBV29-1 with TRBJ2-7; D gene unclear. Deletions cut 3 bases from V and 3 bases from J, with 9 bases between. CDR3 length equals 12 residues. CDR1 is SQVTM, CDR2 ANQGSEA, per germline. Here the CDR3 DNA reads TGCAGCGTTGACGTAGGTGTCTACGAGCAGTACTTC. Translation: CSVDVGVYEQYF.

This clonotype was picked up a small number of times. The rearrangement uses TRBV20-1 and TRBJ2-4; D perhaps matches TRBD1 (6 bases). The V gene lost 2 bases and the J gene lost 7 bases, with 12 bases spanning the gap. Germline assignment: CDR1 DFQATT and CDR2 SNEGSKA (reference sequence). The CDR3 contains 13 residues. In nucleotides, the CDR3 is TGCAGTGCTAGATCTCGGGACAAGAACATTCAGTACTTC. Encoded protein: CSARSRDKNIQYF.

This chain links TRBV7-2 with TRBJ2-1; no clear D gene. The CDR3 totals 17 residues. Per germline, CDR1 SGHTA and CDR2 FQGNSA. The V end lost 5 bases, the J end lost 3 bases, and 20 bases lay between the germline ends. The CDR3 sequence is CASSQRTDQGGYNEQFF. The CDR3 nucleotides are TGTGCCAGCAGCCAGAGGACCGACCAAGGTGGCTACAATGAGCAGTTCTTC. The full variable domain, its missing parts supplied by reference TRBV7-2 and TRBJ2-1, is GAGVSQSPSNKVTEKGKDVELRCDPISGHTALYWYRQSLGQGLEFLIYFQGNSAPDKSGLPSDRFSAERTGGSVSTLTIQRTQQEDSAVYLCASSQRTDQGGYNEQFFGPGTRLTVL.

This rearrangement joins TRBV5-4 to TRBJ2-5; 15 bases are shared with TRBD2. Germline assignment: CDR1 SGHNT and CDR2 YYREEE (reference sequence). With V trimmed by 3 bases and J by 0 bases, 12 bases remained unmatched. The CDR3 runs 20 residues. DNA for the CDR3: TGTGCCAGCAGCTCACGAGGGACTAGCGGGGGGTCCGCGTACCAAGAGACCCAGTACTTC. This encodes CASSSRGTSGGSAYQETQYF.

This clonotype was counted a few times. This chain connects TRBV12-3 or TRBV12-4 to TRBJ1-4; D is undetermined. V was cut by 4 bases and J by 0 bases, with 9 bases left in between. The CDR3 loop spans 15 amino acids. The CDR3 DNA is TGTGCCAGCAGTTCACAGCTCGCAACTAATGAAAAACTGTTTTTT. Translated: CASSSQLATNEKLFF.

This clonotype appeared a few times. This chain uses TRBV19 with TRBJ2-2, with 8 bases lining up with TRBD1. Per the germline V gene, CDR1 is LNHDA and CDR2 is SQIVND (reference sequence). The ends lost 2 bases at V and 6 bases at J; junction bases unmatched: 20. The CDR3 is made up of 20 amino acids. CDR3 in amino acids: CASSILPPTYPGQGPGELFF. CDR3 coding DNA: TGTGCCAGTAGTATACTCCCCCCCACCTACCCCGGACAGGGCCCCGGGGAGCTGTTTTTT.

V gene TRBV7-2 combines with J gene TRBJ2-2, with TRBD1 as a possible D gene (5 bases). This CDR3 contains 15 residues. V was trimmed by 2 bases and J by 3 bases, leaving 10 bases between them. Germline V gene sequence: CDR1 SGHTA, CDR2 FQGNSA. CDR3 coding DNA: TGTGCCAGCAGCTTATTGCAGGGATACACCGGGGAGCTGTTTTTT. Protein sequence: CASSLLQGYTGELFF. Full variable domain (rest looked up from reference TRBV7-2 and TRBJ2-2): GAGVSQSPSNKVTEKGKDVELRCDPISGHTALYWYRQSLGQGLEFLIYFQGNSAPDKSGLPSDRFSAERTGGSVSTLTIQRTQQEDSAVYLCASSLLQGYTGELFFGEGSRLTVL.

The CDR3 sequence: CASHRTAGVTEAFF. The CDR3 region has the DNA TGTGCCAGTCACAGGACAGCGGGAGTAACTGAAGCTTTCTTT. The V gene is TRBV12-3 or TRBV12-4, the J gene TRBJ1-1; D perhaps matches TRBD1 (6 bases). Trimming pared 9 bases from V and 5 bases from J, leaving 19 bases between. The CDR3 length is 14 residues.

This chain links TRBV24-1 with TRBJ2-7, with no clear D. Germline V lookup: CDR1 KGHDR, CDR2 SFDVKD. V dropped 2 bases and J dropped 2 bases, with 6 bases sitting between them. The CDR3 runs to 13 residues. CDR3 nucleotide sequence: TGTGCCACCAGTGATTCGGCCGCCTACGAGCAGTACTTC. Translated, it gives CATSDSAAYEQYF.

This clonotype was found many times. J is TRBJ1-4 and V is TRBV29-1; 7 bases are a match to TRBD1. Germline assignment: CDR1 SQVTM and CDR2 ANQGSEA. The CDR3 length is 12 residues. V lost 5 bases and J lost 8; bases outside the gene matches: 5. CDR3 in amino acids: CSVSQGVEKLFF. Here the CDR3 DNA reads TGCAGCGTTTCCCAGGGGGTAGAAAAACTGTTTTTT. Combining the CDR3 with reference TRBV29-1 and TRBJ1-4 gives the whole variable domain SAVISQKPSRDICQRGTSLTIQCQVDSQVTMMFWYRQQPGQSLTLIATANQGSEATYESGFVIDKFPISRPNLTFSTLTVSNMSPEDSSIYLCSVSQGVEKLFFGSGTQLSVL.

The V gene is TRBV11-2, the J gene TRBJ2-1; D unresolved. V was cut by 0 bases and J by 11 bases, with 11 bases left in between. CDR3 length: 13 residues. Germline V CDR1 and CDR2: SGHAT, FQNNGV. This CDR3 reads CASSLDWRIKQFF. The CDR3 coding sequence is TGTGCCAGCAGCTTAGATTGGCGGATTAAGCAGTTCTTC.

This clonotype showed up many times. The chain has TRBV5-1 and TRBJ2-2, with a possible D match to TRBD1 (7 bases). The length of the CDR3 is 14 residues. Deletions cut 4 bases from V and 3 bases from J, with 10 bases between. The germline V gene encodes CDR1 SGHRS and CDR2 YFSETQ. The CDR3: CASSAGQHTGELFF. The CDR3 DNA follows: TGCGCCAGCAGCGCGGGACAGCACACCGGGGAGCTGTTTTTT.

This clonotype has a handful of counts. The chain joins TRBV18 to TRBJ1-3, with D unresolved. V lost 5 bases to trimming and J lost 0 bases, with 17 bases between them. The CDR3 runs 17 residues. Germline lookup yields CDR1 KGHSH and CDR2 LQKENI. The CDR3 DNA reads as TGTGCCAGCTCAGCCGGCCGGGAGTGGAGCTCTGGAAACACCATATATTTT. Protein: CASSAGREWSSGNTIYF.

V usage is TRBV4-3 and J usage is TRBJ1-1; D is unresolved. The germline V gene has CDR1 LGHNA and CDR2 YSLEER. The CDR3 spans 13 residues. The ends were cut back, 0 bases at V and 1 base at J, with 3 bases in the middle. CDR3 amino acids: CASSQDWNTEAFF. CDR3 DNA sequence: TGCGCCAGCAGCCAAGATTGGAACACTGAAGCTTTCTTT.

The chain joins TRBV7-9 to TRBJ2-5; 7 bases line up with TRBD2. V was clipped by 4 bases and J by 2 bases; unmatched bases: 10. CDR3 length: 16 residues. Germline-derived CDR1 and CDR2 are SEHNR and FQNEAQ (reference sequence). The DNA for the CDR3 is TGTGCCAGCAGCTCACCTAGGGAGGGCCCACAAGAGACCCAGTACTTC. This translates into CASSSPREGPQETQYF.

The rearrangement links TRBV6-6 to TRBJ2-2; D is possibly TRBD2 (5 bases). There are 12 residues in the CDR3. Germline CDR1 reads MNHNY; CDR2 reads SVGAGI (reference sequence). Between the trimmed V and J ends, which lost 7 bases and 5 bases, there was a span of 8 bases. CDR3 region: CASTEGTGELFF. CDR3 bases: TGTGCCAGCACAGAGGGAACCGGGGAGCTGTTTTTT.

This clonotype has more than one count but fewer than ten. This sequence joins TRBV7-2 and TRBJ1-2, with 7 nucleotides matching TRBD1. Looked up from germline, CDR1 is SGHTA and CDR2 is FQGNSA. CDR3 size: 17 residues. V gave up 0 bases and J gave up 0 bases; unmatched junction bases: 7. CDR3 DNA sequence: TGTGCCAGCAGCTTAGCTACAGGGGCCCAAGCTAACTATGGCTACACCTTC. This translates into CASSLATGAQANYGYTF.

This clonotype was observed many times. The CDR3 loop reads CASSPGVLVQETQYF. CDR3 sequence (DNA): TGTGCCAGCAGCCCCGGGGTTTTAGTGCAAGAGACCCAGTACTTC. V gene TRBV5-5 combines with J gene TRBJ2-5, with D possibly being TRBD2 (5 bases). Per germline, CDR1 SGHKS and CDR2 YYEKEE (reference sequence). The CDR3 has 15 amino acids. Trimming shortened V by 4 bases and J by 2 bases, and 15 bases separated the two germline ends.

There are many counts of this clonotype. This chain uses TRBV20-1 with TRBJ2-3, with D possibly being TRBD2 (5 bases). Deletions cut 5 bases from V and 0 bases from J, with 18 bases between. There are 16 residues in the CDR3. CDR1 and CDR2 from the germline V gene are DFQATT and SNEGSKA (reference sequence). For the CDR3, the DNA is TGCAGTGCTTTCGACTCAAGCGGCGCTAGCACAGATACGCAGTATTTT. Its translation is CSAFDSSGASTDTQYF.

This clonotype was recorded at least ten times. The rearrangement links TRBV7-2 to TRBJ2-7, with D maybe TRBD1 (5 bases). Trimming stripped 1 base from V and 0 bases from J, with 10 bases between. The CDR3 is made up of 15 amino acids. Germline-derived CDR1 and CDR2 are SGHTA and FQGNSA. CDR3 in amino acids: CASSLGGDSSYEQYF. Here the CDR3 DNA reads TGTGCCAGCAGCTTAGGGGGCGACAGCTCCTACGAGCAGTACTTC.

This clonotype was counted only a few times. CDR3 nucleotide sequence: TGTGCCACCGTGAACACCGGGGAGCTGTTTTTT. Translating it yields CATVNTGELFF. The rearrangement links TRBV18 to TRBJ2-2, with D unresolved. V was cut by 10 bases and J by 1 base, with 4 bases left in between. Germline V gives CDR1 KGHSH, CDR2 LQKENI. This CDR3 comprises 11 residues.

The rearrangement links TRBV12-2 to TRBJ2-1; TRBD2 is taken as the D call from the table, unchecked against the DNA. TRBV12-2 is a recognized pseudogene. The CDR3 sequence is 20 residues long. The CDR3 region has the DNA TGTGCAAGTCGCTTAGCCGGGACTAGCGGGGGGAAATACTCCTACAATGAGCAGTTCTTC. Translation gives CASRLAGTSGGKYSYNEQFF.